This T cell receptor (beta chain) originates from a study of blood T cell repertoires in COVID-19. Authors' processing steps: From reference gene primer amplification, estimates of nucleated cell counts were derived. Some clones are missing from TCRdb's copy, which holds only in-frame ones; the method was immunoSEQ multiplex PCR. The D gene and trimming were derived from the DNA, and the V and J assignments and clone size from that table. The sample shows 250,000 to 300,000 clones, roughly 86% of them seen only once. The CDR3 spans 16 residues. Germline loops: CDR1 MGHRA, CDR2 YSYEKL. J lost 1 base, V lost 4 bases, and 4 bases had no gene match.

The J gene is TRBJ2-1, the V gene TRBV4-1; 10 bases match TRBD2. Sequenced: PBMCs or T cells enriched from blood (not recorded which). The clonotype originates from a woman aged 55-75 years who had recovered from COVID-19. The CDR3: CASSLTSGISYNEQFF. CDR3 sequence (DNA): TGCGCCAGCAGCCTTACTAGCGGGATTTCCTACAATGAGCAGTTCTTC.